What follows are 6 T cell receptor beta chains derived from one specimen sequenced in a study of monozygotic twins with inflammatory bowel disease. TCRdb reprocessed the 5' RACE reads and reports one entry per CDR3 protein, with no DNA. Its table records about 210,000 distinct CDR3 sequences. The material sequenced was blood. Receptor source: a human donor with ulcerative colitis or Crohn's disease, or a healthy co-twin of an affected twin (not recorded which).

V and J are TRBV7-2 and TRBJ2-7; TCRdb's D call of TRBD1 is untestable without DNA. CDR3 length: 15 amino acids. Germline CDR1 and CDR2: SGHTA and FQGNSA. The CDR3: CASNPWGQGANEQYF.

The chain's CDR3 is CASSLEGGYTF. The chain recombines TRBV7-9 with TRBJ1-2. This CDR3 has 11 amino acids. Germline-derived CDR1 and CDR2 are SEHNR and FQNEAQ (reference sequence).

The chain carries TRBV12-3 or TRBV12-4 and TRBJ1-2. The CDR3 runs to 13 residues. CDR3 sequence reads: CASSFMLGYGYTF.

This chain links TRBV27 with TRBJ1-2; TCRdb proposes TRBD1, but this gene call is untestable without DNA. CDR1 is MNHEY, CDR2 SMNVEV, per germline (reference sequence). CDR3 length: 15 residues. CDR3 sequence reads: CASSRDRGRYNGYTF.

The rearrangement links TRBV24-1 to TRBJ2-5; the D gene TCRdb calls, TRBD2, cannot be checked with no DNA. Germline V gene sequence: CDR1 KGHDR, CDR2 SFDVKD. This CDR3 region has 13 residues. CDR3 sequence: CATSDPPVRTQYF.

V gene TRBV6-1 combines with J gene TRBJ2-7; TCRdb selects TRBD1, and the lack of DNA leaves this call unchecked. This CDR3 is built from 15 residues. Germline CDR1 is MNHNS and CDR2 is SASEGT. CDR3: CASSEKGRSPYEQYF.